This is a list of T cell receptor beta chains from one sample in a study of blood T cell repertoires in COVID-19. Sequencing used immunoSEQ multiplex PCR; TCRdb keeps in-frame clones, though not all of them. This table has around 330,000 clones, approximately 90% appearing once. Sequencing was done on a sample of PBMCs or T cells enriched from blood (not recorded which). The receptors were gathered from a woman between 35 and 50 years old who had recovered from COVID-19. Both conserved end residues are part of each CDR3. The D gene is left open where the match is weak. For some rows the clone size is stated as once, few or many, or as a class when expanded; others skip it.

v_call	j_call	clone_size	d_call	cdr3_nt	cdr3_aa
TRBV28	TRBJ1-6	-	TRBD1	TGTGCCAGCAGCTCTTTCGGCCCCCGGGACAGTTATAATTCACCCCTCCACTTT	CASSSFGPRDSYNSPLHF
TRBV5-5	TRBJ2-3	-	TRBD2	TGTGCCAGCAGCTCGGGAGGGCCTACAGATACGCAGTATTTT	CASSSGGPTDTQYF
TRBV27	TRBJ2-7	-	-	TGTGCCAGCGGGGAGAGGGATAGTCTCTACGAGCAGTACTTC	CASGERDSLYEQYF
TRBV7-6	TRBJ1-6	-	TRBD1	TGTGCCAGCAGCCGCGGGACAGACTATAATTCACCCCTCCACTTT	CASSRGTDYNSPLHF
TRBV4-3	TRBJ2-1	-	TRBD1	TGCGCCAGCAGCCCCTCGTTCGGACAGGGTTGGTCTGAGCAGTTCTTC	CASSPSFGQGWSEQFF
TRBV30	TRBJ1-4	-	TRBD1	TGTGCCTGGAGTATTCGGACAGGTCGATCAACTAATGAAAAACTGTTTTTT	CAWSIRTGRSTNEKLFF
TRBV9	TRBJ1-4	-	TRBD1	TGTGCCAGCAGCCCCGGACAGGGGTCAACTAATGAAAAACTGTTTTTT	CASSPGQGSTNEKLFF
TRBV6-5	TRBJ2-5	-	-	TGTGCCAGCAGTTACTCGAGACAGCACTCGGCCCAGTACTTC	CASSYSRQHSAQYF
TRBV6-4	TRBJ1-6	-	TRBD1	TGTGCCAGCAGTGTCGACAGGGGGGCACCCCTCCACTTT	CASSVDRGAPLHF
TRBV2	TRBJ2-3	-	TRBD2	TGTGCCAGCGAACTAGCGGGACACACAGATACGCAGTATTTT	CASELAGHTDTQYF
TRBV28	TRBJ2-7	-	-	TGTGCCAGCAGCTCCGGGACCTACGAGCAGTACTTC	CASSSGTYEQYF
TRBV9	TRBJ1-3	-	-	TGTGCCAGCAGCGTAGTTGGCAGGGGCGCAAACACCATATATTTT	CASSVVGRGANTIYF
TRBV6-2/TRBV6-3	TRBJ2-3	-	TRBD1	TGTGCCAGCAGTCTCGACAGGGGGCCTAGCACAGATACGCAGTATTTT	CASSLDRGPSTDTQYF
TRBV19	TRBJ2-3	-	-	TGTGCCAGTAGTATGGACATTTCAGGGGCAGATACGCAGTATTTT	CASSMDISGADTQYF
TRBV2	TRBJ2-7	-	-	TGTGCCAGCAGTCAACAGGGTGACGAGCAGTACTTC	CASSQQGDEQYF
TRBV7-3	TRBJ2-1	few	-	TGTGCCAGCAGCCCATTCGGCGGAGGTGGCTACAATGAGCAGTTCTTC	CASSPFGGGGYNEQFF
TRBV5-1	TRBJ2-7	-	TRBD2	TGCGCCAGCAGCTCCGGGACTATCTACGAGCAGTACTTC	CASSSGTIYEQYF
TRBV7-8	TRBJ2-3	-	-	TGTGCCAGCAGCTTACAGGTTACTAGCACAGATACGCAGTATTTT	CASSLQVTSTDTQYF
TRBV19	TRBJ2-1	-	-	TGTGCCAGTAGTATCTACCGGGGTGAGCAGTTCTTC	CASSIYRGEQFF
TRBV3-1/TRBV3-2	TRBJ2-2	-	TRBD1	TGTGCCAGCAGCCGGGTCGAAGGGGGCCTAACCTCCAGGCCCGGGGAGCTGTTTTTT	CASSRVEGGLTSRPGELFF
TRBV9	TRBJ2-5	-	TRBD1	TGTGCCAGCAGCGGCCCGGGACAGGGACAAGAGACCCAGTACTTC	CASSGPGQGQETQYF
TRBV21-1	TRBJ2-1	-	-	TGTGCCAGCAGCCCAAAACAGGGGGAATACAATGAGCAGTTCTTC	CASSPKQGEYNEQFF
TRBV27	TRBJ1-2	-	TRBD1	TGTGCCAGCAGCTATCTCCCGACAGGGGTCGGTGGCTACACCTTC	CASSYLPTGVGGYTF
TRBV4-3	TRBJ2-7	once	-	TGCGCCAGCAGCCAAGATCGGTACAGCTACGAGCAGTACTTC	CASSQDRYSYEQYF
TRBV3-1/TRBV3-2	TRBJ1-2	-	-	TGTGCCAGCAGCCTCTCTAACTATGGCTACACCTTC	CASSLSNYGYTF
TRBV3-1/TRBV3-2	TRBJ2-7	-	-	TGTGCCAGCAGCCAAGCGATCACAGAGCAGTACTTC	CASSQAITEQYF
TRBV7-9	TRBJ2-7	-	TRBD2	TGTGCCAGCAGCTCGGGACTAGCGGGAAACTACGAGCAGTACTTC	CASSSGLAGNYEQYF
TRBV4-1	TRBJ1-1	-	-	TGCGCCAGCAGTCTAAGGGGCAGGATAGATGACACTGAAGCTTTCTTT	CASSLRGRIDDTEAFF
TRBV5-4	TRBJ2-1	-	TRBD2	TGTGCCAGCAGCTTGACGCTAGCGGACTACAATGAGCAGTTCTTC	CASSLTLADYNEQFF
TRBV10-3	TRBJ1-4	-	TRBD1	TGTGCCATCAGTGAGTCCTCGGGACAGGGACGGGAAAAACTGTTTTTT	CAISESSGQGREKLFF
TRBV7-2	TRBJ2-3	-	-	TGTGCCAGCAGCTGGAGGTACACAGATACGCAGTATTTT	CASSWRYTDTQYF
TRBV11-3	TRBJ2-7	once	TRBD1	TGTGCCAGCAGCCGACAGGGGCATGTCGACGAGCAGTACTTC	CASSRQGHVDEQYF
TRBV11-3	TRBJ1-3	-	TRBD1	TGTGCCAGCAGCCAGGGGGGATCTGGAAACACCATATATTTT	CASSQGGSGNTIYF
TRBV7-3	TRBJ2-3	-	-	TGTGCCAGCAGCCCCAACGGGTTTCAAGATACGCAGTATTTT	CASSPNGFQDTQYF
TRBV2	TRBJ1-1	once	-	TGTGCCAGCAGTGAACCCCGAGACAGGCTATGGGAAGCTTTCTTT	CASSEPRDRLWEAFF
TRBV7-9	TRBJ1-4	-	-	TGTGCCAGCAGCCAATCAGGGACACAGTTTGAAAAACTGTTTTTT	CASSQSGTQFEKLFF
TRBV30	TRBJ1-5	once	TRBD1	TGTGCCTGGGCGGACAGGGAGCCTGTTGATCAGCCCCAGCATTTT	CAWADREPVDQPQHF
TRBV19	TRBJ2-7	-	TRBD1	TGTGCCAGTGGGACAGGGCGGGTCTACGAGCAGTACTTC	CASGTGRVYEQYF
TRBV13	TRBJ1-3	-	TRBD1	TGTGCCAGCAGCTCTACCTCGGGACAGGTCCTTAGCTCTGGAAACACCATATATTTT	CASSSTSGQVLSSGNTIYF
TRBV11-2	TRBJ2-5	-	TRBD2	TGTGCCAGCAGGAAACCGGGACTAGGGAAAGAGACCCAGTACTTC	CASRKPGLGKETQYF
TRBV5-6	TRBJ2-2	-	-	TGTGCCAGCAGCTTGGAGCCGGGAAACACCGGGGAGCTGTTTTTT	CASSLEPGNTGELFF
TRBV4-3	TRBJ2-2	-	-	TGCGCCAGCAGCCAAGCCCCGGGACAGAACACCGGGGAGCTGTTTTTT	CASSQAPGQNTGELFF
TRBV10-3	TRBJ1-4	-	-	TGTGCCATCAGTCAAGGCCGGACTATAAATGAAAAACTGTTTTTT	CAISQGRTINEKLFF
TRBV19	TRBJ2-7	-	-	TGTGCCAGTAGTATGGCGCGGGGGCTCGAGCAGTACTTC	CASSMARGLEQYF